One sample yielded the 9 T cell receptor beta chains listed below, sequenced in a study of blood T cell repertoires in COVID-19. This table comes from immunoSEQ multiplex PCR, and its TCRdb copy is limited to in-frame clones, with some not included. This sample has just over 300,000 clones, with roughly 87% found just once. The sample comprised PBMCs or T cells enriched from blood (not recorded which). The receptors derive from a woman between 18 and 29 years old who had recovered from COVID-19.

This rearrangement joins TRBV24-1 to TRBJ2-1, with TRBD2 matching over 8 bases. Germline V CDR1 and CDR2: KGHDR, SFDVKD. V was pared by 3 bases and J by 6 bases, with 9 bases of the junction left unmatched. The CDR3 runs to 16 residues. The CDR3 here is CATSDPLLAGLNEQFF. As DNA, the CDR3 is TGTGCCACCAGTGATCCCCTCCTAGCGGGCCTCAATGAGCAGTTCTTC.

This chain joins TRBV11-3 and TRBJ2-1, with 7 bases fitting TRBD2. J gave up 5 bases and V 4 bases, and 5 bases lay outside the gene matches. Germline lookup yields CDR1 SGHNT and CDR2 YENEEA. CDR3 length: 14 residues. For the CDR3, the DNA is TGTGCCAGCAGCTCCGCTGGGGGGGACAATGAGCAGTTCTTC. This sequence encodes CASSSAGGDNEQFF.

The rearrangement links TRBV29-1 to TRBJ2-3; 9 bases align to TRBD1. The CDR3 has 17 amino acids. V lost 6 bases to trimming and J lost 2 bases; unmatched junction nucleotides: 15. CDR1 SQVTM and CDR2 ANQGSEA come from the germline V gene. CDR3 sequence reads: CSVRPGTGFEITDTQYF. In DNA, the CDR3 is TGCAGCGTCCGACCCGGGACAGGGTTCGAAATCACAGATACGCAGTATTTT.

This clone was seen a single time. The chain carries TRBV19 and TRBJ2-2, with D possibly being TRBD2 (6 bases). Germline V CDR1 and CDR2: LNHDA, SQIVND (reference sequence). The length of the CDR3 is 15 residues. V gave up 6 bases and J gave up 4 bases, with 15 bases separating them. This chain's CDR3 is CASSNRSGGTGELFF. The CDR3 DNA reads TGTGCCAGTAGCAACCGGTCCGGGGGCACCGGGGAGCTGTTTTTT.

This clone was detected once. V usage is TRBV4-2 and J usage is TRBJ1-3, with unresolved D. This CDR3 has 16 residues. CDR1 is LGHNA and CDR2 is YNFKEQ in the germline V gene. Trimming stripped 0 bases from V and 0 bases from J, with 9 bases between. This CDR3 reads CASSQDRSSSGNTIYF. CDR3 DNA sequence: TGTGCCAGCAGCCAAGATCGCAGTTCCTCTGGAAACACCATATATTTT.

The chain recombines TRBV28 with TRBJ2-1; 13 bases fit TRBD2. This CDR3 spans 13 amino acids. Germline V lookup: CDR1 MDHEN, CDR2 SYDVKM. Trimming cost V 4 bases and J 15 bases; bases outside gene matches: 6. The CDR3 bases are TGTGCCAGCAGTTCAACTAGCGGGAGGGTTCTGTTCTTC. Amino acids: CASSSTSGRVLFF. The full variable domain, its missing parts supplied by reference TRBV28 and TRBJ2-1, is DVKVTQSSRYLVKRTGEKVFLECVQDMDHENMFWYRQDPGLGLRLIYFSYDVKMKEKGDIPEGYSVSREKKERFSLILESASTNQTSMYLCASSSTSGRVLFFGPGTRLTVL.

This rearrangement joins TRBV27 to TRBJ1-2; the D gene is possibly TRBD1 (6 bases). The CDR3 sequence is 14 residues long. The germline gives CDR1 MNHEY, CDR2 SMNVEV (reference sequence). V was shortened by 6 bases and J by 0 bases, with 11 bases between the two germline ends. The DNA of the CDR3 is TGTGCCAGCAGAGTACAGGGAGCTAACTATGGCTACACCTTC. This translates into CASRVQGANYGYTF.

This clone appeared once. This sequence joins TRBV5-8 and TRBJ1-2, with 9 bases that match TRBD1. Germline V CDR1 and CDR2: SGHTS, YDEGEE. J gave up 2 bases and V 6 bases, and 11 bases lay outside the gene matches. The CDR3 runs to 16 residues. CDR3 in amino acids: CASTLRGTGRNYGYTF. CDR3 nucleotides: TGTGCCAGCACGCTCCGAGGGACAGGGAGGAACTATGGCTACACCTTC.

V and J are TRBV12-2 and TRBJ2-7; the table gives TRBD2 as D, unverified against the DNA. TRBV12-2 has pseudogene status. The CDR3 totals 18 residues. The CDR3, as DNA: TGTGCAAGTCGCTTAGTAGCCCTAGGGCAGGGGACTACCTACGAGCAGTACTTC. Amino acids: CASRLVALGQGTTYEQYF.